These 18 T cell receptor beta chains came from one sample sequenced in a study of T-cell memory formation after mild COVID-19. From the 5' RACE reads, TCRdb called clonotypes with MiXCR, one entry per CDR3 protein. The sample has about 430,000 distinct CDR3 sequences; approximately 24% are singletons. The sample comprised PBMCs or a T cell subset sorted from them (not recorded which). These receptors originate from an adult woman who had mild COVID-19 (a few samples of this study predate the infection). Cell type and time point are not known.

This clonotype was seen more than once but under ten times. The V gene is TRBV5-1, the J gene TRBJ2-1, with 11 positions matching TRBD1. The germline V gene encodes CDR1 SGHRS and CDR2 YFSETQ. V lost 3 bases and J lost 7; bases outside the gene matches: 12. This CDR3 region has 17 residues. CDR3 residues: CASSSDRGRTTGNEQFF. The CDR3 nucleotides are TGCGCCAGCAGCTCGGACAGGGGGCGGACTACGGGGAATGAGCAGTTCTTC.

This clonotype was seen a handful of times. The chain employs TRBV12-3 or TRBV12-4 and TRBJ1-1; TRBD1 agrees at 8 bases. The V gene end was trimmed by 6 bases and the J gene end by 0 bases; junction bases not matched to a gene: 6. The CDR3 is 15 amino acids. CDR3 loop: CASSPGGTMNTEAFF. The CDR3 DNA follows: TGTGCCAGCAGCCCAGGGGGCACCATGAACACTGAAGCTTTCTTT.

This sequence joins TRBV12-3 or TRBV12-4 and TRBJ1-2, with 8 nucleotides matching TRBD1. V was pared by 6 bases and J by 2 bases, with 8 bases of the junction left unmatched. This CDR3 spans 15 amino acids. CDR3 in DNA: TGTGCCAGCAGATTGGACAGGGCGGGGAACTATGGCTACACCTTC. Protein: CASRLDRAGNYGYTF.

The CDR3 DNA follows: TGTGCCAGCACCGGGACAGCATACTATGGCTACACCTTC. Residues: CASTGTAYYGYTF. The chain joins TRBV12-3 or TRBV12-4 to TRBJ1-2; TRBD1 agrees at 7 bases. V gave up 7 bases and J gave up 3 bases; unmatched junction bases: 5. CDR3 length equals 13 residues.

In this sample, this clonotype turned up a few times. This CDR3 reads CSAQRGVTYEQYF. The CDR3 DNA reads TGCAGTGCCCAAAGGGGGGTTACCTACGAGCAGTACTTC. This chain joins TRBV20-1 and TRBJ2-7, with D perhaps given as TRBD1 or TRBD2 (6 bases each). Trimming cost V 6 bases and J 2 bases, with 14 bases left between them. This CDR3 is built from 13 residues. Germline values: CDR1 DFQATT, CDR2 SNEGSKA (reference sequence).

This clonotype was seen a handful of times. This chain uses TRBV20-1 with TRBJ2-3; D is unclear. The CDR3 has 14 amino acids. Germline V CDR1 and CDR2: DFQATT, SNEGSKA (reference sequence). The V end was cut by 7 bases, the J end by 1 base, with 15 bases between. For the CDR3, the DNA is TGCAGTGTTCAGCAAAGGTCCCGCACAGATACGCAGTATTTT. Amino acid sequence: CSVQQRSRTDTQYF.

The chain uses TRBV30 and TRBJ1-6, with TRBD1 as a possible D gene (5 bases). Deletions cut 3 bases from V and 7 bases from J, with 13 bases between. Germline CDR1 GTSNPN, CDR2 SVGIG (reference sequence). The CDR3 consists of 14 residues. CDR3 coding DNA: TGTGCCTGGAGGGGACTCTCGAGGAATTCACCCCTCCACTTT. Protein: CAWRGLSRNSPLHF.

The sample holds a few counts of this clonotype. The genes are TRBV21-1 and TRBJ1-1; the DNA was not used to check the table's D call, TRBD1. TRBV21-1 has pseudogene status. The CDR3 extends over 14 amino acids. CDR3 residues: CASSYAGNRTEAFF. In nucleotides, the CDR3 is TGTGCCAGCAGCTATGCAGGGAATCGCACTGAAGCTTTCTTT.

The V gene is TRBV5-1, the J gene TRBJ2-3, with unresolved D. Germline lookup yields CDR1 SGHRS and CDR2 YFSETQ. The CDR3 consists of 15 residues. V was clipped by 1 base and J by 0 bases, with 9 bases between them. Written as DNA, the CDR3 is TGCGCCAGCAGCTTGAGCCTCTCTAGCACAGATACGCAGTATTTT. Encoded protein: CASSLSLSSTDTQYF.

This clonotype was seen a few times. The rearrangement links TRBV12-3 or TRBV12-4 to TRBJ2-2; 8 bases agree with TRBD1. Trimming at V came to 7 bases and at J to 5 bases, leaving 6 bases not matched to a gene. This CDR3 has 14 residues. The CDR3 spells CASTRTGITGELFF. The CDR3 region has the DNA TGTGCCAGCACCAGGACAGGGATTACCGGGGAGCTGTTTTTT.

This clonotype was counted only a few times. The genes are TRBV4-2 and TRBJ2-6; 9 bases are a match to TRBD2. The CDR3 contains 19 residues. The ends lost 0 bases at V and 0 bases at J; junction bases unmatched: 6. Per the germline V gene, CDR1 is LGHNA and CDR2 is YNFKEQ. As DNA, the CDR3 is TGTGCCAGCAGCCAAGATAGCGGGACTAGCATCTCTGGGGCCAACGTCCTGACTTTC. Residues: CASSQDSGTSISGANVLTF.

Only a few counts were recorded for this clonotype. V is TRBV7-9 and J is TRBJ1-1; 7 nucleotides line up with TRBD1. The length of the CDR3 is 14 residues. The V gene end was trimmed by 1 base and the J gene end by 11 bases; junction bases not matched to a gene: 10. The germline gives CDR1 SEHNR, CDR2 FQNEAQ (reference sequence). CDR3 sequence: CASSLDGTAMRAFF. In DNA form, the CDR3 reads TGTGCCAGCAGCTTAGACGGGACAGCGATGCGGGCTTTCTTT. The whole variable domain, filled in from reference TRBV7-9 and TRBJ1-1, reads DTGVSQNPRHKITKRGQNVTFRCDPISEHNRLYWYRQTLGQGPEFLTYFQNEAQLEKSRLLSDRFSAERPKGSFSTLEIQRTEQGDSAMYLCASSLDGTAMRAFFGQGTRLTVV.

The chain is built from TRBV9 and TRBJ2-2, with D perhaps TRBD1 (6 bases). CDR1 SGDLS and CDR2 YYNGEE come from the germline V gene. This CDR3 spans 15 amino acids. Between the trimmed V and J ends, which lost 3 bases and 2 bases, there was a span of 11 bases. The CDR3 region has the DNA TGTGCCAGCAGCGGCGAACAGGGAAACACCGGGGAGCTGTTTTTT. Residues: CASSGEQGNTGELFF. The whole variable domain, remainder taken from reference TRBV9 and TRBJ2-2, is DSGVTQTPKHLITATGQRVTLRCSPRSGDLSVYWYQQSLDQGLQFLIQYYNGEERAKGNILERFSAQQFPDLHSELNLSSLELGDSALYFCASSGEQGNTGELFFGEGSRLTVL.

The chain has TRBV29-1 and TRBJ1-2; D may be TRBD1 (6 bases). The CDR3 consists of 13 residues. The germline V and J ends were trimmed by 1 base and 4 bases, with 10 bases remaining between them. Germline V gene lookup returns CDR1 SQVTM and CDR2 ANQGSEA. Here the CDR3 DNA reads TGCAGCGTTGAAGGAGAGGACAGCTATGGCTACACCTTC. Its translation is CSVEGEDSYGYTF.

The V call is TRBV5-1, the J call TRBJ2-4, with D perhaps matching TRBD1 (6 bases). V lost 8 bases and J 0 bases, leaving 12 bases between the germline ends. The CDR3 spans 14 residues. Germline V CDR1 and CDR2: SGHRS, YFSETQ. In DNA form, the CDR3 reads TGCGCCAGTACTTCAGGGGTAGCCAAAAACATTCAGTACTTC. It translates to CASTSGVAKNIQYF.

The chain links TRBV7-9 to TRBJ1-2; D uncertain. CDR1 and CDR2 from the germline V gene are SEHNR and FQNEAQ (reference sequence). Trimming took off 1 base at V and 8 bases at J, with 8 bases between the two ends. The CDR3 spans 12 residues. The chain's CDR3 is CASSLGMQGYTF. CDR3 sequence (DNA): TGTGCCAGCAGCTTAGGGATGCAGGGCTACACCTTC.

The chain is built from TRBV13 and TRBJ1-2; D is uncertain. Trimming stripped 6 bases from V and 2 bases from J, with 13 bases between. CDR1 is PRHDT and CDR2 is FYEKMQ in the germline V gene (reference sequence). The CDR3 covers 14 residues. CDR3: CASRLASGNYGYTF. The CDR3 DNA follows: TGTGCCAGCAGACTCGCCTCCGGCAACTATGGCTACACCTTC.

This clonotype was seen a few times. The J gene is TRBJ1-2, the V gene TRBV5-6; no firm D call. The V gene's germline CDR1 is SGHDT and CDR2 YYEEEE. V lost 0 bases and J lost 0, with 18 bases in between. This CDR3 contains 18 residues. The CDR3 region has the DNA TGTGCCAGCAGCTTGGCTCAGAGGTATTTGGCGGCTAACTATGGCTACACCTTC. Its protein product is CASSLAQRYLAANYGYTF.